This TCR beta chain appears in the sequencing data of a study of post-analysis software for immune sequencing data. Whole-study context: Relapsing-remitting, secondary progressive and progressive-relapsing multiple sclerosis were all included among the disease courses.

The authors incorporated unique molecular identifiers into the TCR beta cDNA libraries. cDNA molecules numbering some 500,000 came from approximately 1 to 10 million T cells. TCRdb analysed the PCR reads with MiXCR anew, one entry per CDR3 protein. Of roughly 700,000 distinct CDR3 sequences in the sample, roughly 27% are singletons; the top ten hold more than 0.55%. This clonotype was observed a handful of times. Its antigen remains unidentified. Germline V gene data show CDR1 as SQVTM and CDR2 as ANQGSEA. The CDR3 length is 13 residues. Between the trimmed V and J ends, which lost 5 bases and 1 base, there was a span of 9 bases. The study's findings and limits: For normalized Chao1 diversity, multiple sclerosis patients scored significantly lower than controls did. Samples from one preparation batch, clustered by F measure, grouped strongly together. The five TRBV segments detected at higher frequency in patients than in controls included TRBV5-6, TRBV5-1 and TRBV20-1.

The sample was blood. The TCR was taken from a girl aged 5-17 years with multiple sclerosis. J is TRBJ1-3 and V is TRBV29-1; possible D gene TRBD1, 5 bases. CDR3 region: CSVIQGSGNTIYF. CDR3 DNA: TGCAGCGTTATTCAGGGTTCTGGAAACACCATATATTTT.